Sequencing of this TCR beta chain was carried out in a study of CD8 T cells in ankylosing spondylitis. The CDR3 is 13 amino acids. J lost 4 bases, V lost 5 bases, and 5 bases had no gene match. Germline CDR1 MNHEY, CDR2 SMNVEV (reference sequence). By quantitative 5'-RACE with molecular barcodes, the TCR beta libraries were made. TCRdb analysed the 5' RACE reads with MiXCR anew, one entry per CDR3 protein. The table includes over 150,000 distinct CDR3 sequences, roughly 13% detected once. General study findings and limits: Some of these motif variants have turned up before, in reports on reactive arthritis synovial fluid and blood.

This clonotype has a handful of counts. Its antigen is not identified. This chain joins TRBV27 and TRBJ2-7; 7 bases line up with TRBD2. Material: blood, either unsorted or a sorted T cell fraction (not recorded which). The source of this sequence is a male donor with ankylosing spondylitis or in good health (not recorded which). CDR3 protein: CASSSGRGYEQYF. CDR3 nucleotide sequence: TGTGCCAGCAGTAGCGGGCGGGGGTACGAGCAGTACTTC.